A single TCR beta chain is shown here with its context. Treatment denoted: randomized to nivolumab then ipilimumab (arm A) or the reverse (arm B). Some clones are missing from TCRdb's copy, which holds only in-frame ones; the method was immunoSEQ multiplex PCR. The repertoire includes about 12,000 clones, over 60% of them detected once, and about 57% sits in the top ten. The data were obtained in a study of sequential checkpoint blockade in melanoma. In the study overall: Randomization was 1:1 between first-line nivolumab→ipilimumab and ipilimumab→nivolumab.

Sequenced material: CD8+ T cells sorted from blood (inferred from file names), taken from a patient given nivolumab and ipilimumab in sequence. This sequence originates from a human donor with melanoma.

The CDR3 nucleotides are TGTGCCAGCGACCCCACTAGCGGGAGTACCGGGGAGCTGTTTTTT. Its translation is CASDPTSGSTGELFF. This chain joins TRBV9 and TRBJ2-2; 11 positions agree with TRBD2. J was trimmed by 5 bases and V by 7 bases; bases with no gene match: 7. The CDR3 covers 15 residues. Germline values: CDR1 SGDLS, CDR2 YYNGEE.